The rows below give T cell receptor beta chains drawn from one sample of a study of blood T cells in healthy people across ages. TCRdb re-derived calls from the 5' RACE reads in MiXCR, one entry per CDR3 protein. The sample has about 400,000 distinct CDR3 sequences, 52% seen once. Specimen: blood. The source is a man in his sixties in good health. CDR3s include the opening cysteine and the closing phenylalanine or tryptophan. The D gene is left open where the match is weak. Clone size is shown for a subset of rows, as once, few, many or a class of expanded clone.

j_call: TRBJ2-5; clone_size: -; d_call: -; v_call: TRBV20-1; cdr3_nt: TGCAGTGCTAGAGACGGGGAACAAGAGACCCAGTACTTC; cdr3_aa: CSARDGEQETQYF
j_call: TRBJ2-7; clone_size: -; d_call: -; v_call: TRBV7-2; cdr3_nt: TGTGCCAGCAGTTCGGGAGAGTGGGGCTACGAGCAGTACTTC; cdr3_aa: CASSSGEWGYEQYF
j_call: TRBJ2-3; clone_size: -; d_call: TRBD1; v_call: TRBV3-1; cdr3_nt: TGTGCCAGCAGCCCGGGACAGGTAAACACAGATACGCAGTATTTT; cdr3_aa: CASSPGQVNTDTQYF
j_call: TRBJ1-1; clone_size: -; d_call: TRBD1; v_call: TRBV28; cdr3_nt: TGTGCCAGCATTTCCCGCGGGACAGGGAACACTGAAGCTTTCTTT; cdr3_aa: CASISRGTGNTEAFF
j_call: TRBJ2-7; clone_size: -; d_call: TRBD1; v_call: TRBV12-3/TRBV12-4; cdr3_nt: TGTGCCAGCAGTTCCCAAGGGACAGGGACCTACGAGCAGTACTTC; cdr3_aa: CASSSQGTGTYEQYF
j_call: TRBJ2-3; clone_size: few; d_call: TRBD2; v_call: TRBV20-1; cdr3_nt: TGCAGTGCTAGAGATCGGGCTAGCGGGAGTAGGGCAGATACGCAGTATTTT; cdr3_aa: CSARDRASGSRADTQYF
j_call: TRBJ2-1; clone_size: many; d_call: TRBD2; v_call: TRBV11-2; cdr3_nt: TGTGCCAGCAGCTTAGGCTCTAGCGGGAACTACAATGAGCAGTTCTTC; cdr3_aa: CASSLGSSGNYNEQFF
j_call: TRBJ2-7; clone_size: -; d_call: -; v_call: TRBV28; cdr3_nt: TGTGCCAGCACTGGTAGGACACGCAGTTTCTCCGAGCAGTACTTC; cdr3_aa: CASTGRTRSFSEQYF
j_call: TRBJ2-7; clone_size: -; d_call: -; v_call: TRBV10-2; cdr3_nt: TGCGCCAGCAGTGACCCTGGCGGGGGCTCCTCCTACGAGCAGTACTTC; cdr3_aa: CASSDPGGGSSYEQYF
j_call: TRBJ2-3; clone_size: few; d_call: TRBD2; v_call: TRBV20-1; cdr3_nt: TGCAGTGCTCCCGGGACTAGAGCAACAGATACGCAGTATTTT; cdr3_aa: CSAPGTRATDTQYF
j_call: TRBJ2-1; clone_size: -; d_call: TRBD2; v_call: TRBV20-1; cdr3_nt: TGCAGTGCCCCTGACTTAGCGGGCCTCGTAGGGGATGAGCAGTTCTTC; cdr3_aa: CSAPDLAGLVGDEQFF
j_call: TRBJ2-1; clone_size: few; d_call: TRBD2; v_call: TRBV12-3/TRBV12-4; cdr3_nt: TGTGCCAGCAGGGAATATACTAGCGGGAGGTACAATGAGCAGTTCTTC; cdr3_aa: CASREYTSGRYNEQFF
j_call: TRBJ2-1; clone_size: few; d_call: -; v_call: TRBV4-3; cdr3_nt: TGCGCCAGCAGCCAAGATTACGGGACCGAGCAGTTCTTC; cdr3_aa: CASSQDYGTEQFF
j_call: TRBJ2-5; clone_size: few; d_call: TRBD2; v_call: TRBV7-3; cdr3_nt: TGTGTTAGCAGCTTACGGGAGGGGGAGACCCAGTACTTC; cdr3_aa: CVSSLREGETQYF
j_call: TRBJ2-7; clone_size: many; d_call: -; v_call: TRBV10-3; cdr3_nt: TGTGCCATCAGTGTAGGCGGTTACGAGCAGTACTTC; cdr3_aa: CAISVGGYEQYF
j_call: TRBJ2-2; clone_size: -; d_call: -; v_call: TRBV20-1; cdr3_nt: TGCAGTGCTATTAAGGGGAACACCGGGGAGCTGTTTTTT; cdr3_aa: CSAIKGNTGELFF